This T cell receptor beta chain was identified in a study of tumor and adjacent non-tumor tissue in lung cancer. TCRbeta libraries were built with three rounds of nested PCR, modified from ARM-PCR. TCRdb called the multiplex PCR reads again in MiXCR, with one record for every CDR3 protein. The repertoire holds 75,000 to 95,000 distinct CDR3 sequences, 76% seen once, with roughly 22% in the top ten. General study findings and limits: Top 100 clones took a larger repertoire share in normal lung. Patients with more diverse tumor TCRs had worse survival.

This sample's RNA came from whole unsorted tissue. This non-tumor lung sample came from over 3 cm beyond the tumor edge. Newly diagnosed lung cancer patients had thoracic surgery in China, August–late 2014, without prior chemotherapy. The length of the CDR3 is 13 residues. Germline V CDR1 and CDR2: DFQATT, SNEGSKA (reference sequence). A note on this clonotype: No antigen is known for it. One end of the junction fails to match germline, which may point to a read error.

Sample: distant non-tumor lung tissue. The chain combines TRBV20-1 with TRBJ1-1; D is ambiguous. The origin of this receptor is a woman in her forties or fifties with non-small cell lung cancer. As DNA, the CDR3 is TGCAGTGCCGAGACGAGGATTAACACTAAAGCTATCTTT. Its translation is CSAETRINTKAIF.